Listed below are T cell receptor beta chains from one sample, sequenced in a study of CD8+ T cells in alopecia areata. Measured with immunoSEQ multiplex PCR; TCRdb has only the in-frame clones, and not every one. This sample yields about 11,000 clones, of which 50% to 70% are seen a single time; under 9.5% belongs to the top ten. The source material was skin, sampled at week 0. These receptors all stem from a human donor with alopecia areata. Both conserved end residues are part of each CDR3. The D gene is left open where the match is weak. Clone sizes are given selectively: once, few, many, or a class where the clone is expanded.

D gene,V gene,clone size,J gene,CDR3 protein,CDR3 DNA
NA,TRBV2,few,TRBJ1-6,CASKRDWGSPLHF,TGTGCCAGCAAGAGGGATTGGGGTTCACCCCTCCACTTT
NA,TRBV14,NA,TRBJ1-4,CASSQQLNEKLFF,TGTGCCAGCAGCCAGCAACTAAATGAAAAACTGTTTTTT
NA,TRBV10-3,NA,TRBJ2-4,CAIGENIQYF,TGTGCCATCGGGGAAAACATTCAGTACTTC
TRBD2,TRBV2,NA,TRBJ2-5,CASSDLRGREVQETQYF,TGTGCCAGCAGTGACCTCCGCGGGCGGGAGGTGCAAGAGACCCAGTACTTC
NA,TRBV6-5,NA,TRBJ2-7,CASTKRRDLYEQYF,TGTGCCAGCACCAAAAGGAGGGACCTCTACGAGCAGTACTTC
NA,TRBV15,NA,TRBJ1-3,CATSRVGTGNTIYF,TGTGCCACCAGCAGAGTAGGGACTGGAAACACCATATATTTT
NA,TRBV25-1,medium-sized,TRBJ2-1,CASSPWDLNEQFF,TGTGCCAGCAGTCCCTGGGACCTCAATGAGCAGTTCTTC
NA,TRBV11-3,NA,TRBJ2-3,CASSLLDTQYF,TGTGCCAGCAGCTTACTGGATACGCAGTATTTT
TRBD2,TRBV6-1,NA,TRBJ2-5,CASSELAGGQETQYF,TGTGCCAGCAGTGAACTAGCGGGGGGGCAAGAGACCCAGTACTTC
TRBD1,TRBV18,NA,TRBJ1-4,CASSLQGAANEKLFF,TGTGCCAGCTCACTACAGGGGGCGGCTAATGAAAAACTGTTTTTT
NA,TRBV7-9,NA,TRBJ2-5,CASSPGSFQETQYF,TGTGCCAGCAGTCCGGGGTCTTTCCAAGAGACCCAGTACTTC
NA,TRBV7-6,NA,TRBJ2-7,CASSPAQRGPYEQYF,TGTGCCAGCAGCCCGGCCCAAAGAGGTCCCTACGAGCAGTACTTC
NA,TRBV5-4,NA,TRBJ1-6,CASSLANSPLHF,TGTGCCAGCAGCTTGGCAAATTCACCCCTCCACTTT
NA,TRBV7-9,NA,TRBJ2-1,CASSLLYNEQFF,TGTGCCAGCAGCTTACTCTACAATGAGCAGTTCTTC
TRBD1,TRBV19,NA,TRBJ1-2,CASSSLSTGNYGYTF,TGTGCCAGTAGTTCACTCTCGACAGGGAACTATGGCTACACCTTC
NA,TRBV7-3,NA,TRBJ2-3,CASSLGRAVLTTDTQYF,TGTGCCAGCAGCTTAGGCCGGGCCGTCCTGACTACGGATACGCAGTATTTT
NA,TRBV6-1,NA,TRBJ2-6,CASSQGGSGANVLTF,TGTGCCAGCAGCCAAGGGGGCTCTGGGGCCAACGTCCTGACTTTC
NA,TRBV5-1,NA,TRBJ1-1,CASSLVAVNTEAFF,TGCGCCAGCAGCTTGGTGGCAGTGAACACTGAAGCTTTCTTT
NA,TRBV7-9,NA,TRBJ2-3,CASSLEISTDTQYF,TGTGCCAGCAGCTTAGAGATTAGCACAGATACGCAGTATTTT
TRBD2,TRBV9,NA,TRBJ2-1,CASSAGLAGGYNEQFF,TGTGCCAGCAGCGCGGGACTAGCGGGGGGTTACAATGAGCAGTTCTTC
NA,TRBV30,NA,TRBJ2-2,CAWSVNLNTGELFF,TGTGCCTGGAGTGTAAATCTTAACACCGGGGAGCTGTTTTTT
NA,TRBV4-1,NA,TRBJ2-1,CASSHTPLSSYNEQFF,TGCGCCAGCAGCCACACCCCCTTGAGCTCCTACAATGAGCAGTTCTTC
NA,TRBV6-6,once,TRBJ1-5,CASTLQGTLNQPQHF,TGTGCCAGCACCCTCCAGGGGACCCTTAATCAGCCCCAGCATTTT
NA,TRBV28,few,TRBJ1-4,CASSTPANEKLFF,TGTGCCAGCAGTACTCCAGCCAATGAAAAACTGTTTTTT
NA,TRBV7-9,NA,TRBJ1-1,CASSPRGKDEAFF,TGTGCCAGCAGCCCTAGGGGTAAGGATGAAGCTTTCTTT
TRBD1,TRBV18,NA,TRBJ1-1,CASSPRRQGGQNTEAFF,TGTGCCAGCTCACCACGTCGACAGGGGGGACAGAACACTGAAGCTTTCTTT
NA,TRBV6-1,NA,TRBJ1-5,CASSEYGGNQPQHF,TGTGCCAGCAGTGAATACGGGGGTAATCAGCCCCAGCATTTT
NA,TRBV6-1,few,TRBJ1-2,CASSRTAYTF,TGTGCCAGCAGCAGGACAGCTTACACCTTC
TRBD1,TRBV7-2,NA,TRBJ1-2,CASSLAKGQGHGYTF,TGTGCCAGCAGCTTAGCGAAGGGACAGGGACACGGCTACACCTTC
NA,TRBV2,NA,TRBJ1-2,CASSGDRFNYGYTF,TGTGCCAGCTCGGGAGACAGGTTCAACTATGGCTACACCTTC
TRBD1,TRBV27,few,TRBJ2-1,CASSSGGQGDNEQFF,TGTGCCAGCAGTTCGGGGGGACAGGGAGACAATGAGCAGTTCTTC